Each of the 22 T cell receptor beta chains below was sequenced from the same sample in a study of blood T cells in healthy people across ages. For the second PCR, which ran for 7 to 11 cycles, a sample-barcoded 5' primer and a J-beta primer mix were used. TCRdb re-derived calls from the 5' RACE reads in MiXCR, one entry per CDR3 protein. The repertoire has 630,000 or so distinct CDR3 sequences, about 32% of them found once; the top ten carry 15%. Sequenced sample: blood. All receptors derive from a woman older than 75 in good health.

The chain couples TRBV29-1 to TRBJ2-5, with TRBD2 as a possible D gene (5 bases). Germline lookup yields CDR1 SQVTM and CDR2 ANQGSEA. V lost 1 base and J 2 bases, leaving 11 bases between the germline ends. This CDR3 is built from 14 residues. The CDR3 loop reads CSVEGFGVQETQYF. The DNA of the CDR3 is TGCAGCGTTGAAGGTTTCGGGGTTCAAGAGACCCAGTACTTC.

This clonotype was detected a few times. This chain links TRBV28 with TRBJ2-2; 8 bases are shared with TRBD1. V gave up 6 bases and J gave up 5 bases; unmatched junction bases: 2. The CDR3 has 13 residues. Looked up from germline, CDR1 is MDHEN and CDR2 is SYDVKM. In nucleotides, the CDR3 is TGTGCCAGCAGCCACAGGGGGACCGGGGAGCTGTTTTTT. This gives the protein CASSHRGTGELFF.

This clonotype was recorded a few times. V is TRBV27 and J is TRBJ1-1, with D possibly matching TRBD1 (6 bases). The CDR3 loop spans 17 amino acids. V gave up 8 bases and J gave up 0 bases, with 22 bases separating them. CDR1 and CDR2 from the germline V gene are MNHEY and SMNVEV (reference sequence). CDR3 nucleotides: TGTGCCAGCGCCCGTCCGGAGGGGGGTTTCATGAACACTGAAGCTTTCTTT. Residues: CASARPEGGFMNTEAFF.

This clonotype was seen a handful of times. The V call is TRBV9, the J call TRBJ2-7, with 9 bases matching TRBD2. The CDR3 contains 15 residues. V shed 4 bases and J 7 bases; nucleotides not matched to a gene: 12. In germline, CDR1 is SGDLS, CDR2 YYNGEE. The CDR3 sequence: CASSPLAGSYNEQYF. CDR3 coding DNA: TGTGCCAGCAGCCCCCTAGCGGGGAGCTACAATGAGCAGTACTTC.

This clonotype was counted at least ten times. V is TRBV6-1 and J is TRBJ2-1; TRBD2 agrees at 7 bases. J gave up 0 bases and V 6 bases, and 5 bases lay outside the gene matches. Germline V gene sequence: CDR1 MNHNS, CDR2 SASEGT. The CDR3 is 15 residues long. The CDR3 sequence is CASRASGSSYNEQFF. Written as DNA, the CDR3 is TGTGCCAGCAGGGCTAGCGGAAGCTCCTACAATGAGCAGTTCTTC.

Notes on this clonotype: The CDR3 does not close with the conserved phenylalanine or tryptophan, likely indicating a read error. The DNA of the CDR3 is TGCGCCAGCAGCTTGGACCAAGAGACCCAGTACAAC. Residues: CASSLDQETQYN. The chain joins TRBV5-1 to TRBJ2-7, with D hard to call. Near its end, the DNA agrees better with TRBJ2-5, so the J call may be wrong. Per germline, CDR1 SGHRS and CDR2 YFSETQ. CDR3 length: 12 residues.

This clonotype was seen more than once but under ten times. With a much larger clone just one base away, this may be a read error. J is TRBJ1-2 and V is TRBV7-9; TRBD1 is a possible D gene (6 bases). V gave up 1 base and J gave up 9 bases, with 15 bases separating them. The CDR3 has 14 residues. Germline V gives CDR1 SEHNR, CDR2 FQNEAQ (reference sequence). The CDR3 loop reads CASSLESGANSYTF. In DNA form, the CDR3 reads TGTGCCAGCAGCTTAGAGTCAGGGGCGAATAGCTACACCTTC.

The chain recombines TRBV20-1 with TRBJ2-5; 8 bases line up with TRBD2. J gave up 5 bases and V 5 bases, and 7 bases lay outside the gene matches. The CDR3 consists of 13 residues. CDR1 DFQATT and CDR2 SNEGSKA come from the germline V gene (reference sequence). DNA of the CDR3: TGCAGTGCTCCAGCGGGAGATGGGGAGACCCAGTACTTC. Its protein product is CSAPAGDGETQYF.

The chain joins TRBV29-1 to TRBJ2-1; the D is unclear. CDR3 length: 12 amino acids. Trimming cost V 7 bases and J 7 bases, with 14 bases left between them. Germline V gene lookup returns CDR1 SQVTM and CDR2 ANQGSEA. The CDR3 protein is CSGGPVGNEQFF. In DNA, the CDR3 is TGCAGCGGTGGCCCCGTAGGAAATGAGCAGTTCTTC.

The genes are TRBV9 and TRBJ2-1; tentatively, D is TRBD1 or TRBD2 (6 bases each). Germline V gene lookup returns CDR1 SGDLS and CDR2 YYNGEE. The CDR3 consists of 15 residues. With 0 bases removed from V and 5 bases from J, the gap between germline ends came to 12 bases. CDR3 coding DNA: TGTGCCAGCAGCGTAGTGGGGGGCCGAGACAATGAGCAGTTCTTC. It is translated as CASSVVGGRDNEQFF.

The gene calls are TRBV9 and TRBJ2-1, with TRBD2 identical over 11 bases. The germline gives CDR1 SGDLS, CDR2 YYNGEE. Unmatched junction bases numbered 6, after V lost 4 bases and J lost 6 bases. The CDR3 contains 15 residues. CDR3 residues: CASSPSGRQSNEQFF. The DNA of the CDR3 is TGTGCCAGCAGCCCTAGCGGGAGGCAGTCCAATGAGCAGTTCTTC.

This clonotype occurred many times. The gene calls are TRBV6-6 and TRBJ1-5; D not resolved. The V end lost 0 bases, the J end lost 7 bases, and 10 bases lay between the germline ends. The length of the CDR3 is 14 residues. Germline CDR1 is MNHNY and CDR2 is SVGAGI (reference sequence). CDR3 DNA sequence: TGTGCCAGCAGTTACTCGTCTACGCAACAGCCCCAGCATTTT. It specifies CASSYSSTQQPQHF.

This clonotype was counted at least ten times. The chain recombines TRBV29-1 with TRBJ2-3; 8 bases line up with TRBD1. V was clipped by 7 bases and J by 1 base; unmatched bases: 10. The V gene's germline CDR1 is SQVTM and CDR2 ANQGSEA. The CDR3 is 15 amino acids. The CDR3 DNA sequence: TGCAGCGGCTATCTGAGACAGGGGCGCACAGATACGCAGTATTTT. This sequence encodes CSGYLRQGRTDTQYF.

This clonotype was picked up a small number of times. The rearrangement uses TRBV29-1 and TRBJ1-2; possibly TRBD1 for D (5 bases). CDR3 length: 14 amino acids. The V end was cut by 1 base, the J end by 6 bases, with 15 bases between. Germline V CDR1 and CDR2: SQVTM, ANQGSEA. CDR3 sequence: CSVEVKKGLDGYTF. CDR3 coding DNA: TGCAGCGTTGAAGTGAAAAAGGGGTTGGATGGCTACACCTTC.

The table lists this clonotype with many counts. The rearrangement joins TRBV7-9 to TRBJ2-1; possibly TRBD1 for D (5 bases). Between the trimmed V and J ends, which lost 4 bases and 2 bases, there was a span of 12 bases. The germline gives CDR1 SEHNR, CDR2 FQNEAQ (reference sequence). The CDR3 sequence is 15 residues long. The CDR3 reads CASSYPGIAYNEQFF. The CDR3 region has the DNA TGTGCCAGCAGCTACCCAGGGATAGCCTACAATGAGCAGTTCTTC. Variable domain in full (rest from reference TRBV7-9 and TRBJ2-1): DTGVSQNPRHKITKRGQNVTFRCDPISEHNRLYWYRQTLGQGPEFLTYFQNEAQLEKSRLLSDRFSAERPKGSFSTLEIQRTEQGDSAMYLCASSYPGIAYNEQFFGPGTRLTVL.

Concerning this clonotype itself: The junction departs from germline at one end; a sequencing error may be responsible. The V call is TRBV9, the J call TRBJ2-1; 8 nucleotides line up with TRBD1. The CDR3 has 16 amino acids. Germline lookup yields CDR1 SGDLS and CDR2 YYNGEE. DNA for the CDR3: TGTGCCAGCAGCGTAGGGGGACAGGAGATCTACAATGTGCAGTTCTTC. Residues: CASSVGGQEIYNVQFF.

In the case of this clonotype: This may be a read error: a much more frequent sequence differs by one nucleotide. The chain has TRBV5-1 and TRBJ2-4, with D unresolved. The J call may be mistaken, given a closer DNA end match to TRBJ2-7. The CDR3 runs 14 residues. In germline, CDR1 is SGHRS, CDR2 YFSETQ. This CDR3 is CASSLEANFYEQYF. For the CDR3, the DNA is TGCGCCAGCAGCTTGGAGGCCAATTTCTACGAGCAGTACTTC.

Many counts were recorded for this clonotype. The J gene is TRBJ2-7, the V gene TRBV7-9; D may be TRBD1 (5 bases). There are 14 residues in the CDR3. Trimming pared 0 bases from V and 7 bases from J, leaving 13 bases between. Germline CDR1 and CDR2: SEHNR and FQNEAQ (reference sequence). For the CDR3, the DNA is TGTGCCAGCAGCTTAGCAGGGTCAGGGTCAGAGCAGTACTTC. The encoded protein is CASSLAGSGSEQYF.

With regard to this clonotype: One end of the junction varies from germline; a read error may be responsible. V usage is TRBV6-1 and J usage is TRBJ2-7, with unresolved D. The CDR3 spans 11 residues. CDR1 is MNHNS, CDR2 SASEGT, per germline. CDR3 loop: CASSLSYAQYF. CDR3 nucleotide sequence: TGTGCCAGCAGCCTGTCCTACGCGCAGTACTTC.

This clonotype has a handful of counts. The rearrangement uses TRBV7-9 and TRBJ2-7, with 10 bases identical to TRBD1. Germline CDR1 is SEHNR and CDR2 is FQNEAQ (reference sequence). V dropped 5 bases and J dropped 3; count of bases not matched to a gene: 10. The CDR3 length is 16 residues. CDR3 region: CASSPRVGTGVYEQYF. The CDR3 bases are TGTGCCAGCAGCCCGCGTGTTGGGACAGGGGTCTACGAGCAGTACTTC.

V and J are TRBV20-1 and TRBJ1-1; D not resolved. The ends were cut back, 4 bases at V and 1 base at J, with 16 bases in the middle. There are 15 residues in the CDR3. The V gene's germline CDR1 is DFQATT and CDR2 SNEGSKA (reference sequence). This CDR3 is CSAINWGYRNTEAFF. The CDR3 nucleotides are TGCAGTGCTATTAACTGGGGATATAGGAACACTGAAGCTTTCTTT.

The sample holds many counts of this clonotype. The chain combines TRBV5-1 with TRBJ2-1; 8 nucleotides agree with TRBD2. V was pared by 6 bases and J by 4 bases, with 12 bases of the junction left unmatched. The CDR3 runs 16 residues. Germline CDR1 SGHRS, CDR2 YFSETQ. CDR3 nucleotide sequence: TGCGCCAGCATGCCACACGGGGGGGCCTTGTACAATGAGCAGTTCTTC. It codes for CASMPHGGALYNEQFF.